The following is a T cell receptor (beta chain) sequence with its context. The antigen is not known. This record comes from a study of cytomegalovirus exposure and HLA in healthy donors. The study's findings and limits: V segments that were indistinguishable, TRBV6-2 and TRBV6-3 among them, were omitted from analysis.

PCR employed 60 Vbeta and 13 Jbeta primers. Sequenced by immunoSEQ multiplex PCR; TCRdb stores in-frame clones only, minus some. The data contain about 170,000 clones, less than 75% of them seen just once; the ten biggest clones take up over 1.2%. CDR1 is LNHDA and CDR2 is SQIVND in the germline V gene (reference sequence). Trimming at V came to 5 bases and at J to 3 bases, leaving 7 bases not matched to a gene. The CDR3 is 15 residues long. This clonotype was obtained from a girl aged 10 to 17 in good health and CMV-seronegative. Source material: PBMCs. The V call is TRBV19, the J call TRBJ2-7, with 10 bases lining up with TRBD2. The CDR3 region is CASSGSGGAVYEQYF. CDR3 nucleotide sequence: TGTGCCAGTAGTGGCAGCGGGGGGGCCGTCTACGAGCAGTACTTC.